The T cell receptor (beta chain) described here comes from a study of control samples from healthy donors and cancer patients. Measured with immunoSEQ multiplex PCR; TCRdb has only the in-frame clones, and not every one. The table records 150,000 to 200,000 clones, about 94% of them present only once. Losses at the gene ends were 8 bases for V and 0 bases for J; bases not matched to a gene: 4. This CDR3 spans 14 amino acids. The germline V gene encodes CDR1 MNHEY and CDR2 SMNVEV (reference sequence). This clone has a single count. The source of this sequence is a woman aged 40-49 years in good health. The sequenced sample was blood. V usage is TRBV27 and J usage is TRBJ2-1; 7 bases match TRBD1. CDR3 bases: TGTGCCAGCCAGGGACAGAGCTCCTACAATGAGCAGTTCTTC. This codes for CASQGQSSYNEQFF.